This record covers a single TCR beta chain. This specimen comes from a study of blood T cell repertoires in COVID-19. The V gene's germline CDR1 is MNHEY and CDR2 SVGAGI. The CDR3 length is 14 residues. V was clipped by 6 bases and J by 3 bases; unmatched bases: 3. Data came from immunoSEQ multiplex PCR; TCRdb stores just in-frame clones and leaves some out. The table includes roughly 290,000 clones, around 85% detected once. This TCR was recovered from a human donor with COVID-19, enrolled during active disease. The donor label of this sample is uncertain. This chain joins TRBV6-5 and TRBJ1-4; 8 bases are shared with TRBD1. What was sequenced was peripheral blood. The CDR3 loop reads CASRPGQANEKLFF. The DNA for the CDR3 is TGTGCCAGCAGACCGGGACAGGCTAATGAAAAACTGTTTTTT.